A single sample is the source of the 8 T cell receptor beta chains below, sequenced in a study of CD8+CD57+ T cells in acquired aplastic anemia. Profiles of TCR beta VDJ and CDR3 were generated from a genomic DNA template. TCRdb fed the reads into MiXCR, producing one record per CDR3 protein. The sample yields under 200,000 distinct CDR3 sequences, about 64% seen once. Sequenced input: sorted CD4+, CD8+, or CD8+CD57+ T cells (not recorded which) from PBMCs. Receptors originate from a human donor in good health.

J is TRBJ1-5 and V is TRBV3-1, with D possibly TRBD1 on 5 matching bases. CDR3 length equals 15 residues. V dropped 0 bases and J dropped 6 bases, with 12 bases sitting between them. CDR1 and CDR2 from the germline V gene are LGHDT and YNNKEL (reference sequence). Written as DNA, the CDR3 is TGTGCCAGCAGCCAAGACGGGGACCTTAGTCAGCCCCAGCATTTT. Amino acids: CASSQDGDLSQPQHF.

The table lists this clonotype with a few counts. Compared with germline, one end of the junction differs, possibly owing to a read error. The chain recombines TRBV7-7 with TRBJ2-5; 13 bases align to TRBD2. The CDR3 has 16 residues. Per the germline V gene, CDR1 is SSHAT and CDR2 is FNYEAQ (reference sequence). The CDR3 spells CASSPLTSGGQETQYF. CDR3 in DNA: TGTGCTAGCAGCCCGCTGACTAGCGGGGGGCAAGAGACCCAGTACTTC. Based on the CDR3 plus reference TRBV7-7 and TRBJ2-5, the full variable domain is GAGVSQSPRYKVTKRGQDVTLRCDPISSHATLYWYQQALGQGPEFLTYFNYEAQPDKSGLPSDRFSAERPEGSISTLTIQRTEQRDSAMYRCASSPLTSGGQETQYFGPGTRLLVL.

The gene calls are TRBV29-1 and TRBJ1-1; D not resolved. The J call may be in error: the DNA end matches TRBJ2-1 better. CDR3 length: 11 residues. CDR1 is SQVTM and CDR2 is ANQGSEA in the germline V gene. CDR3 in amino acids: CSVESGFEQFF. The CDR3 nucleotides are TGCAGCGTTGAGTCTGGGTTTGAGCAGTTCTTC.

V gene TRBV5-1 combines with J gene TRBJ1-6; tentative D call: TRBD1 (6 bases). This CDR3 has 13 residues. Germline V gene data show CDR1 as SGHRS and CDR2 as YFSETQ. With 0 bases removed from V and 9 bases from J, the gap between germline ends came to 7 bases. The CDR3: CASSLETGSPLHF. The DNA of the CDR3 is TGCGCCAGCAGCTTGGAGACAGGTTCACCCCTCCACTTT.

The genes are TRBV19 and TRBJ2-2; the D call may be TRBD1 or TRBD2 (5 bases each). Germline-derived CDR1 and CDR2 are LNHDA and SQIVND (reference sequence). V was shortened by 9 bases and J by 4 bases, with 12 bases between the two germline ends. The CDR3 spans 13 residues. CDR3 DNA: TGTGCCAGCAGCTGGGACGTCACCGGGGAGCTGTTTTTT. Translation: CASSWDVTGELFF.

In this sample, this clonotype turned up once. This rearrangement joins TRBV9 to TRBJ2-7; TRBD2 agrees at 7 bases. The CDR3 loop spans 13 amino acids. Germline CDR1 and CDR2: SGDLS and YYNGEE. Losses at the gene ends were 0 bases for V and 11 bases for J; bases not matched to a gene: 8. The CDR3 DNA is TGTGCCAGCAGCGTAGGGGTGGTCGGGGGGAAGTACTTC. It is translated as CASSVGVVGGKYF.

In regard to this clonotype: A much larger clone sits a single nucleotide away, making a read error possible. The chain links TRBV4-2 to TRBJ2-1, with D maybe TRBD1 (5 bases). CDR1 is LGHNA, CDR2 YNFKEQ, per germline. This CDR3 is built from 15 residues. Here the CDR3 DNA reads TGTGCCAGCGGCCGACAGAGAGACTCCTACAATGAGCAGCTCTTC. Residues: CASGRQRDSYNEQLF.

This clonotype was recorded many times. This chain joins TRBV24-1 and TRBJ2-3; TRBD1 aligns across 10 bases. This CDR3 is built from 20 residues. V gave up 5 bases and J gave up 0 bases; unmatched junction bases: 16. Germline assignment: CDR1 KGHDR and CDR2 SFDVKD. In DNA, the CDR3 is TGTGCCACCAGTGGCCTCTCTCGGGACAGGGGCCCTATTAGCACAGATACGCAGTATTTT. Translating it yields CATSGLSRDRGPISTDTQYF.